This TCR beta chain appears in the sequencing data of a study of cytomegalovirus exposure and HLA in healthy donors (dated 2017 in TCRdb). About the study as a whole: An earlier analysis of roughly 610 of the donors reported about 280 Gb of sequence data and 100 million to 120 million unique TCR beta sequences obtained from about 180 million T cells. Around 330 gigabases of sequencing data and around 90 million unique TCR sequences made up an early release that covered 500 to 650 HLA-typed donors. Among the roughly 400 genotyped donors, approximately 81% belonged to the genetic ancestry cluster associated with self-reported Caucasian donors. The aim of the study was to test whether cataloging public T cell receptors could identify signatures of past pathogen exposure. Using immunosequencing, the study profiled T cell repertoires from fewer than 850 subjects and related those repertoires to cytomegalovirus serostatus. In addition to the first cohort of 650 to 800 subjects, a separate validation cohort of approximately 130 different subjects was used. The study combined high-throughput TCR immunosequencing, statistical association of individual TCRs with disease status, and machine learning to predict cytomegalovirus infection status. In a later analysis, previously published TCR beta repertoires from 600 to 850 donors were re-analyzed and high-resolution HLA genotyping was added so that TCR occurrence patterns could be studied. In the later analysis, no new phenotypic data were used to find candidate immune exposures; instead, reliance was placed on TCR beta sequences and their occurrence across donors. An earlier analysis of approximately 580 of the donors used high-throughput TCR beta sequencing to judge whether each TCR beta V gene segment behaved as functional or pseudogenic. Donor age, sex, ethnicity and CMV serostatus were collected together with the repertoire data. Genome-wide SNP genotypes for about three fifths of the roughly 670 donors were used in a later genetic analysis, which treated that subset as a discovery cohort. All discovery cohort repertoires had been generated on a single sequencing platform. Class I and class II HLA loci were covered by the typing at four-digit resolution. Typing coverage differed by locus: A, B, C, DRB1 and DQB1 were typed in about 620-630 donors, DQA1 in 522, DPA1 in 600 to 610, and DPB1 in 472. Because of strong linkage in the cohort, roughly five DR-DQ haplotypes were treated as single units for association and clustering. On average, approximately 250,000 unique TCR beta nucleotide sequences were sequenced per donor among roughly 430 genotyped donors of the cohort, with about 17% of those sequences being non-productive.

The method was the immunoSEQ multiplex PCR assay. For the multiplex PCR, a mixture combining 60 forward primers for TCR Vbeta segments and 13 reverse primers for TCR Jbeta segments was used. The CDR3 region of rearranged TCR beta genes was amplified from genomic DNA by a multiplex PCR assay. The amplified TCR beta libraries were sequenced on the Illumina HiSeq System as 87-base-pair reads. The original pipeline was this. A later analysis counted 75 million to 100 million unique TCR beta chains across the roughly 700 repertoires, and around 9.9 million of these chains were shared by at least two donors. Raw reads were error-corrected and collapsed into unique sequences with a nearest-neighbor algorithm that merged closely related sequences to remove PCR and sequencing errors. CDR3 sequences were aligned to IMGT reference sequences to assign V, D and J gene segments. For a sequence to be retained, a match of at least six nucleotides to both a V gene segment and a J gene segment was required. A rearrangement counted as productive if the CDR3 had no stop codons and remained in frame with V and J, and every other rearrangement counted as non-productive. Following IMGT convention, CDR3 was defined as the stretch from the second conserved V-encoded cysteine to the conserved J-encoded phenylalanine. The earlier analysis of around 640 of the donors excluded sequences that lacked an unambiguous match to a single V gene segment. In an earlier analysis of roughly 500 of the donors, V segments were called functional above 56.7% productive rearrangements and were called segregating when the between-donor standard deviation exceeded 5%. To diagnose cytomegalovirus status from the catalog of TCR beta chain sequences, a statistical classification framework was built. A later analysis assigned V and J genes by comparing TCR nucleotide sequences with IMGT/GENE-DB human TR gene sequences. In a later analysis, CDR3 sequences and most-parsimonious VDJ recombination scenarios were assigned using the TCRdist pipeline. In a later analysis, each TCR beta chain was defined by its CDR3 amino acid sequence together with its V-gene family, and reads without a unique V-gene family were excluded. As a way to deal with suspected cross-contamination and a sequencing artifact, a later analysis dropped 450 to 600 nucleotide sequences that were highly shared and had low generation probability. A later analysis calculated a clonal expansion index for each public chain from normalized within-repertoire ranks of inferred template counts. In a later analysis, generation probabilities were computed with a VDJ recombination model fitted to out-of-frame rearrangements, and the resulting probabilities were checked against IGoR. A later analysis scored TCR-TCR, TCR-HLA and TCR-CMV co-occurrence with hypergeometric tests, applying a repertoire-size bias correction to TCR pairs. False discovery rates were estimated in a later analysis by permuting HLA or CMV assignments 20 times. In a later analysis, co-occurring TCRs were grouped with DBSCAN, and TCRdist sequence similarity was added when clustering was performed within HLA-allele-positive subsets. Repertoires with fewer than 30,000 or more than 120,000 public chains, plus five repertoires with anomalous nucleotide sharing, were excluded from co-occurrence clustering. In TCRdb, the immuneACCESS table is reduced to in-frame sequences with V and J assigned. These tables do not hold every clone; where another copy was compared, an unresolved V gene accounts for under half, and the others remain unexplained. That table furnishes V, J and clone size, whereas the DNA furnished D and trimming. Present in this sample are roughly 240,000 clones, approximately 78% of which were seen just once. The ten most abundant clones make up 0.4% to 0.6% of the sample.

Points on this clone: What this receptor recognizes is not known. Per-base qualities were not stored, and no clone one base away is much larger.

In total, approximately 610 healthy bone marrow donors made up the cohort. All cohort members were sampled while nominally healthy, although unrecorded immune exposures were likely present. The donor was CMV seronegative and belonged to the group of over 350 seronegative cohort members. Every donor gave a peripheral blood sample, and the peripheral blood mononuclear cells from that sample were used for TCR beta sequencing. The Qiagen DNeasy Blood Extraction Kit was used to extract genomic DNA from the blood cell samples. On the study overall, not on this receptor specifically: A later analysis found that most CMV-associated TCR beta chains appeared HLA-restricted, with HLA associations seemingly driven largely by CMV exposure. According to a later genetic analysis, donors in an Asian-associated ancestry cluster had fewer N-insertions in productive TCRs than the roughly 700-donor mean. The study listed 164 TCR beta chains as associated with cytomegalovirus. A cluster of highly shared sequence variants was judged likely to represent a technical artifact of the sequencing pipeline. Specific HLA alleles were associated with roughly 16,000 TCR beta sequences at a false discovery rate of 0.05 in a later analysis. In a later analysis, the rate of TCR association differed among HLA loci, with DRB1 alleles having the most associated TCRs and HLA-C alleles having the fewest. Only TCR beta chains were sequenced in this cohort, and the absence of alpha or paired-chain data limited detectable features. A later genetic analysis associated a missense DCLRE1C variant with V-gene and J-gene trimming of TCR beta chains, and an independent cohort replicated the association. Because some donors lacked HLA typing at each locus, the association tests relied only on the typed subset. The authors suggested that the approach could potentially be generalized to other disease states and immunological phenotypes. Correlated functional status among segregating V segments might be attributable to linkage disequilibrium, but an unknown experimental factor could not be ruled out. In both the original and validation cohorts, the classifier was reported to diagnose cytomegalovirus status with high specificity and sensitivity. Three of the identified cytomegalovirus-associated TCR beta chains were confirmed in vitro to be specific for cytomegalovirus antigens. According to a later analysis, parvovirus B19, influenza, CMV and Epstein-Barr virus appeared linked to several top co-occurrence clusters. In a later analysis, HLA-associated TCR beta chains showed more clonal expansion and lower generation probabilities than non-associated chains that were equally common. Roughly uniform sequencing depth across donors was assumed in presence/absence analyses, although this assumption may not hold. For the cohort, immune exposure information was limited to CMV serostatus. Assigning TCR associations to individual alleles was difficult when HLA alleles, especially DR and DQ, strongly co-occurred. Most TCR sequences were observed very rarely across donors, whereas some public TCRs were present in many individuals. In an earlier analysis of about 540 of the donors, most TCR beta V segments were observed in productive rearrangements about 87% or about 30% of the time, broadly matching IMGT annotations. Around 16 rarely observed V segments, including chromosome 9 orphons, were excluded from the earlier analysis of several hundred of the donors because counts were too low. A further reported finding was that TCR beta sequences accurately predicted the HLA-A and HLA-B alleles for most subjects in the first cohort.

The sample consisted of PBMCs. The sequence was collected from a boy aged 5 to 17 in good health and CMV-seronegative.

The CDR3 in this case is CSGGGMGVSEQFF. The DNA is as follows: TGCAGCGGGGGGGGTATGGGGGTAAGTGAGCAGTTCTTC. The chain uses TRBV29-1 and TRBJ2-1, and TRBD2 matches 7 of the central bases. CDR1 and CDR2, looked up from the germline V gene, are SQVTM and ANQGSEA. V is cut back by 7 bases and J by 9 bases, with 12 bases in the junction unmatched. The CDR3, cysteine through phenylalanine, is 13 amino acids long. The CDR3 DNA has 39 bases and is translated from base 1.